A selection of T cell receptor beta chains follows, all from one sample in a study of cytomegalovirus exposure and HLA in healthy donors. Method: immunoSEQ multiplex PCR; TCRdb's copy keeps in-frame clones and lacks some. The sample records 260,000 or so clones, approximately 90% being singletons. The sequencing sample was made of PBMCs. These receptors were taken from a man aged 18 to 30 in good health and CMV-seronegative. Each CDR3 is given with its conserved first and last residue. Fields, in order: J gene, V gene, D gene, clone size, CDR3 protein, CDR3 DNA. D genes are given only for firm matches. For some rows the clone size is stated as once, few or many, or as a class when expanded; others skip it.

TRBJ2-5	TRBV7-2	NA	NA	CASSFYREETQYF	TGTGCCAGCAGCTTTTACAGGGAAGAGACCCAGTACTTC
TRBJ2-7	TRBV7-2	NA	NA	CASSFQGKAYEQYF	TGTGCCAGCAGCTTTCAGGGGAAGGCGTACGAGCAGTACTTC
TRBJ2-1	TRBV5-1	TRBD1	NA	CASSAPGGEQFF	TGCGCCAGCAGCGCCCCAGGGGGTGAGCAGTTCTTC
TRBJ2-7	TRBV7-2	NA	NA	CASSLLGSSYEQYF	TGTGCCAGCAGCCTCCTGGGCAGTTCCTACGAGCAGTACTTC
TRBJ2-7	TRBV18	NA	NA	CASSPSAGSTYEQYF	TGTGCCAGCTCACCATCCGCGGGGTCAACCTACGAGCAGTACTTC
TRBJ2-1	TRBV4-1	NA	NA	CASSQGSGVRNEQFF	TGCGCCAGCAGCCAAGGATCGGGAGTCCGAAATGAGCAGTTCTTC
TRBJ1-5	TRBV28	NA	few	CASILSGGGRQPQHF	TGTGCCAGCATCCTTTCGGGGGGCGGAAGACAGCCCCAGCATTTT
TRBJ2-5	TRBV13	TRBD1	NA	CASSADRGGGETQYF	TGTGCCAGCAGCGCCGACAGGGGTGGAGGAGAGACCCAGTACTTC
TRBJ2-2	TRBV4-1	NA	NA	CASSQVGPGELFF	TGCGCCAGCAGCCAAGTTGGGCCCGGGGAGCTGTTTTTT
TRBJ1-1	TRBV2	NA	NA	CASSARQAAFF	TGTGCCAGCAGTGCCCGACAGGCGGCTTTCTTT
TRBJ2-3	TRBV29-1	TRBD1	NA	CSVEGTVGNSDTQYF	TGCAGCGTTGAGGGGACAGTAGGGAACTCAGATACGCAGTATTTT
TRBJ1-5	TRBV6-1	NA	NA	CASSASQGSLNQPQHF	TGTGCCAGCAGTGCAAGCCAGGGGTCATTAAATCAGCCCCAGCATTTT
TRBJ2-5	TRBV9	TRBD2	NA	CASSVGGGAEETQYF	TGTGCCAGCAGCGTTGGCGGGGGGGCTGAAGAGACCCAGTACTTC
TRBJ2-1	TRBV11-2	NA	NA	CASSFLTTDNEQFF	TGTGCCAGCAGCTTCTTGACTACTGACAATGAGCAGTTCTTC
TRBJ2-1	TRBV6-4	NA	NA	CASSDSHRVSEGDNEQFF	TGTGCCAGCAGTGACTCCCACCGTGTTAGCGAGGGGGATAATGAGCAGTTCTTC
TRBJ1-5	TRBV19	NA	few	CASDMSGDQPQHF	TGTGCCAGTGACATGTCAGGTGATCAGCCCCAGCATTTT
TRBJ1-4	TRBV2	TRBD1	NA	CASSTWDRGEKLFF	TGTGCCAGCAGTACTTGGGACAGGGGTGAAAAACTGTTTTTT
TRBJ2-3	TRBV5-4	TRBD2	NA	CASSPWTSGKSDTQYF	TGTGCCAGCAGCCCCTGGACTAGCGGGAAGTCAGATACGCAGTATTTT
TRBJ1-6	TRBV10-2	NA	NA	CASSEMEEPLHF	TGCGCCAGCAGTGAGATGGAGGAACCCCTCCACTTT
TRBJ2-5	TRBV5-4	TRBD2	once	CASSFLLGGVIGETQYF	TGTGCCAGCAGCTTTCTCCTGGGGGGGGTGATCGGAGAGACCCAGTACTTC
TRBJ1-1	TRBV4-1	NA	NA	CASSQDGTEAFF	TGCGCCAGCAGCCAAGACGGCACTGAAGCTTTCTTT
TRBJ2-7	TRBV6-6	TRBD2	NA	CASSYSQRGQAEQYF	TGTGCCAGCAGTTACTCGCAGCGGGGTCAGGCCGAGCAGTACTTC